What follows is one T cell receptor beta chain and its context. The sample belongs to a study of blood T cell repertoires in COVID-19. The study assigned cohorts using participant-reported clinical history. Methods used by the authors: From reference gene primer amplification, estimates of nucleated cell counts were derived. TCRdb's table, derived via immunoSEQ multiplex PCR, lists solely in-frame clones and lacks some. The V and J calls and the clone size are those of that table, but D and trimming were determined from the DNA. The sample lists a few hundred thousand clones, approximately 89% occurring once. Sequencing was carried out using PBMCs or T cells enriched from blood (not recorded which). The sequence was obtained from a woman aged 40-49 years who had been exposed to COVID-19.

The CDR3 is CASSISPPAERYEQYF. Written as DNA, the CDR3 is TGTGCCAGTAGTATCTCCCCACCCGCCGAGAGATACGAGCAGTACTTC. V gene TRBV19 combines with J gene TRBJ2-7; D remains ambiguous. This CDR3 spans 16 amino acids. In germline, CDR1 is LNHDA, CDR2 SQIVND (reference sequence). The ends were cut back, 3 bases at V and 4 bases at J, with 19 bases in the middle.